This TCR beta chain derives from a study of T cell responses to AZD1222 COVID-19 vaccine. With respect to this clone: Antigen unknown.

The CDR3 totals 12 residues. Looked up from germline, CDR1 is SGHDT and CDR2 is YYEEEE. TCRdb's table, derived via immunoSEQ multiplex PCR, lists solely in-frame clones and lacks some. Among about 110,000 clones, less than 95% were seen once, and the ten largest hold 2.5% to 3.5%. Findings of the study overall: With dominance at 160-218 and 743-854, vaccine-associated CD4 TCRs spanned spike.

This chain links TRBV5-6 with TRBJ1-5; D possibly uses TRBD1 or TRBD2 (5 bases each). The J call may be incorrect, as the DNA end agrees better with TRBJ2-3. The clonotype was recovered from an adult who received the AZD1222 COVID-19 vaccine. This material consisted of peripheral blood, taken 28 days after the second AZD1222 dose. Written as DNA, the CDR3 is TGTGCCAGCAGCTGGGGGATGCAGCCCCAGTATTTT. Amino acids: CASSWGMQPQYF.